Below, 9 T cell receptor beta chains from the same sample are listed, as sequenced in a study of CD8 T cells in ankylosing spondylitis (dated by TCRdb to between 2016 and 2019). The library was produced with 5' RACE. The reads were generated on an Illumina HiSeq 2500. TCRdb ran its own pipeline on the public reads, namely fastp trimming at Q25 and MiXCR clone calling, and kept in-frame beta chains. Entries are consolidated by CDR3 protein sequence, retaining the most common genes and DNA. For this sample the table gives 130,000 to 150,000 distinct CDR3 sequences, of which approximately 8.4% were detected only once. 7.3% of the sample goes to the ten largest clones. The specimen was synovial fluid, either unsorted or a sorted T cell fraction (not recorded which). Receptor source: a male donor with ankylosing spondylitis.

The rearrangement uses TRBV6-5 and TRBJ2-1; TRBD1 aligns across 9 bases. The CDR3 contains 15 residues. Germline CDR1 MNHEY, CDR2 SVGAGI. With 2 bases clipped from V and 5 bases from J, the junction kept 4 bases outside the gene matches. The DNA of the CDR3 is TGTGCCAGCAGTTACATCGGGACAGGGCACAATGAGCAGTTCTTC. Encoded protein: CASSYIGTGHNEQFF.

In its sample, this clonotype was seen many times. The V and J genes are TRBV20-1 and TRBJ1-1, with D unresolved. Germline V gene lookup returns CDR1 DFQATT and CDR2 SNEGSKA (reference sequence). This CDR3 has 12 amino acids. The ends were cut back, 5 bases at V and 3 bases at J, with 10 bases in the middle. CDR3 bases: TGCAGTGCTCGGGCGGGGTACACTGAAGCTTTCTTT. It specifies CSARAGYTEAFF.

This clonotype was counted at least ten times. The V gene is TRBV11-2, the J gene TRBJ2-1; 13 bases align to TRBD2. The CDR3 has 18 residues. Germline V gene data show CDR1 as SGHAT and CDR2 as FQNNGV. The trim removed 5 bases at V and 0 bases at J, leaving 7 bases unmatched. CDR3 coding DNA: TGTGCCAGCAGCCTACTAGCGGGAGGGGGATACTCCTACAATGAGCAGTTCTTC. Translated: CASSLLAGGGYSYNEQFF.

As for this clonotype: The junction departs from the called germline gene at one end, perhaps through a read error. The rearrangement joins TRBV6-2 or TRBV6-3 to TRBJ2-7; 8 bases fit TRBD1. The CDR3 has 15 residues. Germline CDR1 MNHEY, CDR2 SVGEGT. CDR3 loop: CASSIRQGSSYERYF. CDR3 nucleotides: TGTGCCAGCAGTATCAGACAGGGGAGCTCCTACGAGCGGTACTTC.

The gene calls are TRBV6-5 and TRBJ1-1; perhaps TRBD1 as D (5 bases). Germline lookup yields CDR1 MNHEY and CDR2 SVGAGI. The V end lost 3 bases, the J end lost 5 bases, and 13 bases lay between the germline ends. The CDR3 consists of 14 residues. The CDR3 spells CASSYQGKRTEAFF. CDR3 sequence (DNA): TGTGCCAGCAGTTATCAGGGAAAGAGGACTGAAGCTTTCTTT.

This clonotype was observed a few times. CDR3 nucleotides: TGTGCCAGCAGCAACATTATGAGAGAGACCCAGTACTTC. This gives the protein CASSNIMRETQYF. The chain joins TRBV28 to TRBJ2-5; no definite D call. Germline CDR1 MDHEN, CDR2 SYDVKM. V dropped 6 bases and J dropped 4 bases, with 12 bases sitting between them. This CDR3 is 13 amino acids long.

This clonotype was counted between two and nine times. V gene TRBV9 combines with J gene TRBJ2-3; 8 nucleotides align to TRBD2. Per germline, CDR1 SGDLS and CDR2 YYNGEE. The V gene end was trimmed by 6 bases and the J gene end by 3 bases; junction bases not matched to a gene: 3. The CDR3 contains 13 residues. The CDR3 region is CASTAGGTDTQYF. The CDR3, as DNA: TGTGCCAGCACGGCGGGGGGAACAGATACGCAGTATTTT.

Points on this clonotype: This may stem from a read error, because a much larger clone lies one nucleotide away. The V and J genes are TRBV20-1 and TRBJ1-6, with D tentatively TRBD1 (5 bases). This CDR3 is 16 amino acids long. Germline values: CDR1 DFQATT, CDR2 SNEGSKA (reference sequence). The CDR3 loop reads CCARQGGSSYNSPLHF. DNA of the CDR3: TGCTGTGCCCGCCAGGGCGGGAGCTCCTATAATTCACCCCTCCACTTT.

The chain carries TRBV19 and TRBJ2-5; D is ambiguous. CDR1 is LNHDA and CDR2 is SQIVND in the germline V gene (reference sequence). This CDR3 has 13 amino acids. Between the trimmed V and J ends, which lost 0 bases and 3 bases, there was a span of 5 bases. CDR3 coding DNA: TGTGCCAGTAGTATAGATCATGAAGAGACCCAGTACTTC. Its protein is CASSIDHEETQYF.